Included here is one TCR beta chain sequence, with context. Antigen: not known. This specimen comes from a study of T cell responses to AZD1222 COVID-19 vaccine. General study findings and limits: Clonal diversity may have been underestimated in mostly white British donors. AZD1222 recipients seropositive at baseline numbered only 5 to 7. Sampled repertoires all dated from after the peak T cell response.

Data came from immunoSEQ multiplex PCR; TCRdb stores just in-frame clones and leaves some out. The sample holds roughly 110,000 clones, around nine tenths seen once. This CDR3 has 16 amino acids. V was clipped by 2 bases and J by 3 bases, with 16 bases between them. Germline V gene sequence: CDR1 MNHEY, CDR2 SVGAGI. The sample in question was peripheral blood, obtained on day 0 of AZD1222 vaccination. The V and J genes are TRBV6-5 and TRBJ1-1, with D possibly TRBD1 on 6 matching bases. This sequence originates from an adult in good health. This chain's CDR3 is CASSYRRAGGYTEAFF. The CDR3 DNA is TGTGCCAGCAGTTACAGGAGGGCGGGGGGCTACACTGAAGCTTTCTTT.